This T cell receptor (beta chain) emerged from a study of blood T cell repertoires in COVID-19. Study as a whole: COVID-19 samples collected from the United States, Italy and Spain covered acute and convalescent phases.

Per the original data handling: Estimates of nucleated cell counts were drawn from the amplification of reference gene primers. The method was immunoSEQ multiplex PCR; TCRdb's version includes in-frame clones alone and lacks a portion of them. V and J calls and clone size come straight from that table; D and trimming were deduced from the DNA. The table records about 160,000 clones, approximately 82% of them present only once. Germline V lookup: CDR1 SGHTA, CDR2 FQGNSA. V shed 5 bases and J shed 1 base, with 11 bases lying between them. This CDR3 is built from 14 residues. This clone was observed a single time.

This receptor was identified in a woman over 75 with acute or convalescent COVID-19. The V call is TRBV7-2, the J call TRBJ1-1; D unclear. Sequencing was performed on peripheral blood. The CDR3 DNA reads TGTGCCAGCAGCGCCTCCCGGGGGAACACTGAAGCTTTCTTT. Its protein is CASSASRGNTEAFF.